This T cell receptor beta chain is drawn from a study of blood T cell repertoires in COVID-19 (dated by TCRdb to the early 2020s). Broadly, across the study: Collaborator samples came from the United States, Italy and Spain and covered acute and convalescent phases of COVID-19. Where available, HLA class I and class II types were obtained from metadata supplied by the sample provider rather than from assay-based typing. The material from the prospective study consisted of cDNA or gDNA derived from T cells, B-cell-depleted T cells, or PBMCs. Samples were obtained from the ongoing ImmuneRACE study (first 160 participants) and from some 1,300 subjects provided by 6 global collaborators. Nearly every sample came with metadata listing a de-identified subject ID, COVID-19 status, age in years and sex. The dataset comprised deeply sampled blood TCRbeta repertoires from subjects exposed to, actively infected with, or recovered from COVID-19. A freely available public database, intended as a resource for researchers studying the immune response to SARS-CoV-2, is where the repertoires were released.

At one collaborating source in Seattle, patients were enrolled during active infection and were followed longitudinally through the course of disease. Collaborating institutions collected whole blood in K2EDTA tubes following their own protocols. For TCRbeta analysis, collaborators shipped samples as frozen whole blood, isolated PBMCs, or DNA extracted from either of those sample types. The study at large found these results: The quantity of clinical and demographic metadata differed by source and by participant and was supplied without curation.

This clone was counted a single time. The antigen this receptor binds is unknown. Base qualities are not provided; no much larger clone lies one nucleotide away. TCRbeta CDR3 regions were amplified from genomic DNA by means of the immunoSEQ Assay, a bias-controlled multiplex PCR. On the study's bioinformatics: The number of nucleated cells in each sample was estimated by amplification of reference gene primers within the assay. Sequence reads were collapsed and filtered to measure the absolute abundance of every unique TCRbeta CDR3 rearrangement. For each sample, productive Simpson clonality was calculated as the square root of Simpson's diversity index across productive rearrangements. The source is immuneACCESS, and TCRdb retained only in-frame sequences with V and J called. Part of the clones is not carried over; for the studies checked, unresolved V genes explain less than half of this, and the remainder is unexplained. From that table come the V and J calls and clone size; the DNA was used to work out D and trimming. The sample table holds 300,000 to 350,000 clones, of which over 75% were seen once. The ten largest clonotypes hold about 7% of the sample.

Sequences were obtained from peripheral blood. The sequence was collected from a woman under 40 with COVID-19, enrolled during active disease.

The CDR3 region reads CASSRQTGMGTEAFF. The nucleotides read TGTGCCAGCAGTCGTCAGACAGGGATGGGCACTGAAGCTTTCTTT. The rearranged segments are TRBV27 and TRBJ1-1; TRBD1 aligns with 7 central bases. From V the trimming removes 5 bases and from J it removes 4 bases, while the gene matches leave 10 bases of the junction unaccounted for. From the cysteine up to the phenylalanine, the CDR3 has a length of 15 residues. Only the CDR3 region is kept as DNA, spanning 45 bases read in frame from base 1. Via the germline V gene (reference sequence), CDR1 is MNHEY and CDR2 SMNVEV.